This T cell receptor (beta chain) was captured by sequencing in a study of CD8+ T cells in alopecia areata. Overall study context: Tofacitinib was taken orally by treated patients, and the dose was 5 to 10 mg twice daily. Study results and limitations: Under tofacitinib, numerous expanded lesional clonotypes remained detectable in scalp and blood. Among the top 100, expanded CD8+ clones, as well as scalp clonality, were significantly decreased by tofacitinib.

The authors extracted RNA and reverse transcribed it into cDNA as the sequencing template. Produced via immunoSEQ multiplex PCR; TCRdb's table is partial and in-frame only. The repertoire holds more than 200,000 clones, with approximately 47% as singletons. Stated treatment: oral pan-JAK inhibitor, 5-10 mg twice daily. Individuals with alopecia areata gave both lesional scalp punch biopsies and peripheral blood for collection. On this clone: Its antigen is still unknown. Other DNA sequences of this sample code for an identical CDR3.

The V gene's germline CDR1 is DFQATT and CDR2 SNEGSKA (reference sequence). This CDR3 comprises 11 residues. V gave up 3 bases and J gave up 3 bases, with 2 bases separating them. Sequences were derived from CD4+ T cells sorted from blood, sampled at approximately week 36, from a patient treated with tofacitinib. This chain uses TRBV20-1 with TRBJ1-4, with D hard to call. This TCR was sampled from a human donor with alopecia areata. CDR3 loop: CSARANEKLFF. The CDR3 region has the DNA TGCAGTGCTAGGGCTAATGAAAAACTGTTTTTT.